This T cell receptor beta chain was sequenced in a study of blood T cell repertoires in COVID-19. Study information: Researchers got acute and convalescent COVID-19 samples from the United States, Italy and Spain.

Original data processing: Reference gene primer amplification gave nucleated cell count estimates. Produced via immunoSEQ multiplex PCR; TCRdb's table is partial and in-frame only. The V and J calls and clone size are taken from that table; D and trimming were inferred from the DNA. The sample lists 120,000 to 150,000 clones, about 86% seen once, with over 8.5% in the top ten. The CDR3 contains 14 residues. Germline V gene data show CDR1 as MNHEY and CDR2 as SMNVEV (reference sequence). The V and J ends lost 6 bases and 3 bases, in that order; junction bases with no gene match: 5. The chain links TRBV27 to TRBJ1-3; TRBD1 matches at 7 bases. The specimen was peripheral blood. The TCR originated in a woman in her fifties or sixties with active or convalescent COVID-19. The CDR3 nucleotides are TGTGCCAGCAGCCTACAGGGGTTTGGAAACACCATATATTTT. Translated: CASSLQGFGNTIYF.